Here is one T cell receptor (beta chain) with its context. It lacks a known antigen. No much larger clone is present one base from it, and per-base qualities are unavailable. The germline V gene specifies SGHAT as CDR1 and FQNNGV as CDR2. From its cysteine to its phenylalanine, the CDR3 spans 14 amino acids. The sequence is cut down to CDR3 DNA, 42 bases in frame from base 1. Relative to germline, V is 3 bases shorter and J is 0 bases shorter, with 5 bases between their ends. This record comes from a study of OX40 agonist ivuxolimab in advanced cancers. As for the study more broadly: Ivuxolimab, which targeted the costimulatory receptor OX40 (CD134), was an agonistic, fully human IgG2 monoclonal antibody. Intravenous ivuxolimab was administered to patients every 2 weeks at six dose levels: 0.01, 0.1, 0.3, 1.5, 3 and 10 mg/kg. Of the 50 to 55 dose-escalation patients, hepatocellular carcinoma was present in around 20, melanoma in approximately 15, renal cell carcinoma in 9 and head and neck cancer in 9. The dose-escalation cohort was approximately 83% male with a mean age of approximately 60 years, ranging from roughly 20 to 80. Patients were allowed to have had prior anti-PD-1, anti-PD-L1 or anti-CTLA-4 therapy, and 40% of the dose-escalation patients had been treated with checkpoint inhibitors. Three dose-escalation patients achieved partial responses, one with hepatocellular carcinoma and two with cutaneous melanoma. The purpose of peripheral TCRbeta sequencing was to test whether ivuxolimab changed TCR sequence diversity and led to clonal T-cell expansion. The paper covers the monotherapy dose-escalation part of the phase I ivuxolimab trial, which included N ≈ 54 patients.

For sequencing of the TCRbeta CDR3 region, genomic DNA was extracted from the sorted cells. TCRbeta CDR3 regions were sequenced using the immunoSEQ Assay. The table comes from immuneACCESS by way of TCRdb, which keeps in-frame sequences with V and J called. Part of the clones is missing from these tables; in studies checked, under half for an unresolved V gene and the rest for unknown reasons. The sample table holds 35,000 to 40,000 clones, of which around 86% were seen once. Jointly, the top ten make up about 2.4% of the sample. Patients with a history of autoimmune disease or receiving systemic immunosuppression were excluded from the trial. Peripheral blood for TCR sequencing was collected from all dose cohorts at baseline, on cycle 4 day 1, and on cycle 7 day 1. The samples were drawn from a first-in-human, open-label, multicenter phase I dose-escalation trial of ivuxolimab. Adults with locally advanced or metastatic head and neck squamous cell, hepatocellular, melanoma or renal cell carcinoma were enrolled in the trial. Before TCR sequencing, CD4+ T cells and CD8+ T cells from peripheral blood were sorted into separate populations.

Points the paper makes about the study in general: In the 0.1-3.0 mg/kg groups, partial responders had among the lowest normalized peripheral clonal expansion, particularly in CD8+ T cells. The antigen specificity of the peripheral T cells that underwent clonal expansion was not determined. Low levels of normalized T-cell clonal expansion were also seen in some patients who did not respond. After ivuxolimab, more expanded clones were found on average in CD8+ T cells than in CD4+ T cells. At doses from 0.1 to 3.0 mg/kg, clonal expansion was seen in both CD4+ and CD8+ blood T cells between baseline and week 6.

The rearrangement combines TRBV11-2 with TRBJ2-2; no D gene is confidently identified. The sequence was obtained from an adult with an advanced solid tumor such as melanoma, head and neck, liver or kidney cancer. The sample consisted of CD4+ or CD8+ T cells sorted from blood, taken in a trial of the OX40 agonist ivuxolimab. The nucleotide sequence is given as TGTGCCAGCAGCTTGGCGGCGAACACCGGGGAGCTGTTTTTT. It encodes CASSLAANTGELFF.